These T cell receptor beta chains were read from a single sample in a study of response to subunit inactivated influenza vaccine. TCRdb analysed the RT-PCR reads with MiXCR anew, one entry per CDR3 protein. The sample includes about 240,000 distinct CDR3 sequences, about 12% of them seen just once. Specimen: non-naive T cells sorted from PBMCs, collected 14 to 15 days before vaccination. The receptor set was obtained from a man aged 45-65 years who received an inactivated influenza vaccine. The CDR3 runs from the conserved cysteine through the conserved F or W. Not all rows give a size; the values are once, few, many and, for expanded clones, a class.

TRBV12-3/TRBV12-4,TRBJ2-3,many,CASSYQGADTQYF
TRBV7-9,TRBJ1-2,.,CASSLPTVGGYTF
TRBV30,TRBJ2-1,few,CAWSRGGTYNEQFF
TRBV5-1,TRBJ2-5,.,CASSSGAGVGETQYF
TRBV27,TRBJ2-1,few,CASSSLTSGSGDEQFF
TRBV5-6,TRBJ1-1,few,CASIQTAVNTEAFF
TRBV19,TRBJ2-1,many,CASADRGLTYNEQFF
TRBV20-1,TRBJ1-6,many,CSARGRGYNSPLHF
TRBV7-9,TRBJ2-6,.,CASSRSGGSGANVLTF
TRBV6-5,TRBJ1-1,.,CASSRPGGEAFF
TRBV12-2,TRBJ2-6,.,CASRGGARTQAPGANVLTF
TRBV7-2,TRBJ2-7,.,CASSPTGGNSYEQYF
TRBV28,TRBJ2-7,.,CASSLSPGTSEFYEQYF
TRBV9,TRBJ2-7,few,CASSASTGPYEQYF
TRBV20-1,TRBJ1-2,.,CSARNAGGPGYTF
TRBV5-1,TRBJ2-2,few,CASSYAGGAGTGELFF
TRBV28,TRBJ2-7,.,CASSFFRDRQYF
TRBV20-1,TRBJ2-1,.,CSASGPGAGGGTDEQFF
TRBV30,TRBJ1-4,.,CAWSVDLGEKLFF
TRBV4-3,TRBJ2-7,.,CASSQVAGASYEQYF
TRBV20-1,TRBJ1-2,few,CSARAVGSNYGYTF
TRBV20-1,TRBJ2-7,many,CSAMSGTSSEEQYF
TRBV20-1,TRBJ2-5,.,CSASGALGDFQETQYF
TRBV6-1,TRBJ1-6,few,CASSESSQGNSPLHF
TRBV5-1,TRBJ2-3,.,CASSLGLPTDTQYF
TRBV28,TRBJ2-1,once,CASSRWDAGNNEQFF
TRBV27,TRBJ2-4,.,CASSFTQRDRQYF
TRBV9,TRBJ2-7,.,CASSVATGMGNEQYF
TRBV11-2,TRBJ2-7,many,CASSLRGLLLSYEQYF
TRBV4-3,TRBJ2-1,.,CASSQDYRDTYNEQFF
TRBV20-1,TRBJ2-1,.,CSARGPNSYNEQFF
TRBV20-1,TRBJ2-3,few,CSAPPHTDTQYF
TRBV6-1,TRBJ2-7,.,CASSENQGAYEQYF
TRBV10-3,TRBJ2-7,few,CAISEIGTGNYEQYF
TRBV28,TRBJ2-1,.,CASSTRLAGAYNEQFF
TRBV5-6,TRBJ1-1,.,CASSFGTRDTEAFF
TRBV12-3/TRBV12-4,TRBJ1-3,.,CASSLPAGGNTIYF
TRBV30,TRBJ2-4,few,CAWSVEVAKNIQYF
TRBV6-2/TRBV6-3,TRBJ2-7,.,CASRTGQGIPYEQYF
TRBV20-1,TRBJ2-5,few,CSARDWSETQYF
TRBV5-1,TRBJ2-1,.,CASSPGTSGEQFF
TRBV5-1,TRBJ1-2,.,CASSNGPYGYTF
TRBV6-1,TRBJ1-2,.,CASSEVGSPNYGYTF
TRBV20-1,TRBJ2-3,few,CSAPIGSTDTQYF
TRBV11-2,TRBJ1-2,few,CASSLEGTSSGYTF
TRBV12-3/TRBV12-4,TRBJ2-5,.,CASSWRQGSETQYF
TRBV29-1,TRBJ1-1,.,CSVERSRQDGFF
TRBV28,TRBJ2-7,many,CASNLNRGRAQYF
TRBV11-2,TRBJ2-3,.,CASSFATGPTDTQYF
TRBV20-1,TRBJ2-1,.,CSVRPGTGRSNEQFF
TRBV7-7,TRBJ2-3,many,CASSPLDRGDTQYF
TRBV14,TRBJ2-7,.,CASSQVGDTGEQYF
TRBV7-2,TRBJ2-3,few,CASSSAAGLDTQYF